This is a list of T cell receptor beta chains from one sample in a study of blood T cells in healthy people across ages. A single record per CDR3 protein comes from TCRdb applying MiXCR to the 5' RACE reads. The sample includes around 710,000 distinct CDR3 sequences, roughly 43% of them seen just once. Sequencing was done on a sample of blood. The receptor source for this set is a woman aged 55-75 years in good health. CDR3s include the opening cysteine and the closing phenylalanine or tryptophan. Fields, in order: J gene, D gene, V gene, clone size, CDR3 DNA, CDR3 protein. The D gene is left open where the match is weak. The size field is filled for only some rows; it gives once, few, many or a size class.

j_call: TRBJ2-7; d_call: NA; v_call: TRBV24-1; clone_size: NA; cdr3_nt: TGTGCCACTTCCGGACAGTCGAGTGAGCAGTACTTC; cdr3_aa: CATSGQSSEQYF
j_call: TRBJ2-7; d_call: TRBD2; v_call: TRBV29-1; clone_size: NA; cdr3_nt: TGCAGCGTAGGGACTAGCGCCGCCTCGGGGTACGAGCAGTACTTC; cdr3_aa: CSVGTSAASGYEQYF
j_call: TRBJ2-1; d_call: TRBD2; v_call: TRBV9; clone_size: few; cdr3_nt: TGTGCCAGCAGCGTAGGAGGACTAGCGGGGGGGCCAGGGTTCTTC; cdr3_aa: CASSVGGLAGGPGFF
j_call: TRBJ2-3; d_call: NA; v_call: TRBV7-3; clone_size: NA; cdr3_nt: TGTGCCAGCAGCTTAGGTGCGAGGAGGGGACGCACAGATACGCAGTATTTT; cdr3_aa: CASSLGARRGRTDTQYF
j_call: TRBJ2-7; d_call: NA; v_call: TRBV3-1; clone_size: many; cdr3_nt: TGTGCCAGCAGCCAGGTGGGCGAGCAGTACTTC; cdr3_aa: CASSQVGEQYF
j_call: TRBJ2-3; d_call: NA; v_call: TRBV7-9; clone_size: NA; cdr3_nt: TGTGCCAGCAGCCAGAGCTCTAGCACAGATACGCAGTATTTT; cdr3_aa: CASSQSSSTDTQYF
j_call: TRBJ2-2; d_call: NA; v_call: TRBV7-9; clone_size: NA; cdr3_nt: TGTGCCGGAGGGAAGAGCACCGGGGAGCTGTTTTTT; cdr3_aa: CAGGKSTGELFF
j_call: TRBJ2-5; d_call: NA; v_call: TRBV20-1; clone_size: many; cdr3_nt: TGCAGTGCTAGAGATATTTCGGGACAAGAGACCCAGTACTTC; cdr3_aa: CSARDISGQETQYF
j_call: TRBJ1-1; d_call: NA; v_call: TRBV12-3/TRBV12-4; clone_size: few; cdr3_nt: TGTGCCAGCAGTATTAGAGGGAACACTGAAGCTTTCTTT; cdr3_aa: CASSIRGNTEAFF
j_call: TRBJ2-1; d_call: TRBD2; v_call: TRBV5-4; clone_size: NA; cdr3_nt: TGTGCCAGCAGCATTGGGACTAGCGGGCCGACCTACAATGAGCAGTTCTTC; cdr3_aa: CASSIGTSGPTYNEQFF
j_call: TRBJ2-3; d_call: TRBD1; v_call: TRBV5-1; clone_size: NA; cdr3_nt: TGCGCCAGCAGCATCAGGGGGTTAGGCACAGATACGCAGTATTTT; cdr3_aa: CASSIRGLGTDTQYF
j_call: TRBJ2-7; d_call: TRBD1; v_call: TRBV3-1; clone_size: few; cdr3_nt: TGTGCCAGCAGCCAAGGGACAGGGGGCCGCGAGCAGTACTTC; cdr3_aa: CASSQGTGGREQYF
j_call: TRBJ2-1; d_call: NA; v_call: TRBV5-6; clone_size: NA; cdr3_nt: TGTGCCAGCACCTCGTCGGGGGCCTACAATGAGCAGTTCTTC; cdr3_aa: CASTSSGAYNEQFF
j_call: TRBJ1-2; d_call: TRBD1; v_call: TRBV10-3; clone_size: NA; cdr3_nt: TGTGCCATCAAGGGGACACAGGGGCCTGCTGGTGGCTACACCTTC; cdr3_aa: CAIKGTQGPAGGYTF
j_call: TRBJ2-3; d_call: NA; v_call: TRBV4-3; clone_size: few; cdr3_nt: TGCGCCAGCAGCCAACGGACAGTCGATACGCAGTATTTT; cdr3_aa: CASSQRTVDTQYF
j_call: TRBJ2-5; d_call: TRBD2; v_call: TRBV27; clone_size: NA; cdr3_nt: TGTGCCAGCAGTTCCTCCTCTAGCGGGAGGACCGTCAATGAGCAGTACTTC; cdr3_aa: CASSSSSSGRTVNEQYF
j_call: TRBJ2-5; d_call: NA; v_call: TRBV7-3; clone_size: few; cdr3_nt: TGTGCCAGCAGCTCGTCGACGAGGCAAGAGACCCAGTACTTC; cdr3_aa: CASSSSTRQETQYF
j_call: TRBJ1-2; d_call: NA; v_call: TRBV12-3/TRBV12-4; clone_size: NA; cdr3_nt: TGTGCCAGCAGTCCCGGGACGGCTAGCTATGGCTACACCTTC; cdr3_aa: CASSPGTASYGYTF
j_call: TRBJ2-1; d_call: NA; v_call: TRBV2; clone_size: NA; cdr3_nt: TGTGCCAGGGCGAGACTCAGCTCCTACAATGAGCAGTTCTTC; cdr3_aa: CARARLSSYNEQFF
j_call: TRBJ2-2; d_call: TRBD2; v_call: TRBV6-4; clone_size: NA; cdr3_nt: TGTGCCAGCAGTGTATCCTCCTGGGCGGGAGGAGGAACCGGGGAGCTGTTTTTT; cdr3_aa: CASSVSSWAGGGTGELFF
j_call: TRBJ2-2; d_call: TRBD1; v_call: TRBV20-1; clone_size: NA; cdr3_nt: TGCAGTGCTAGAGGGACAGGGGGCTCTACCGGGGAGCTGTTTTTT; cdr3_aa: CSARGTGGSTGELFF
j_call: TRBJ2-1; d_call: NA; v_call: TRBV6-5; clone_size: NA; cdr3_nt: TGTGCCAGCAGTTACGCGGGGGACACCTACAATGAGCAGTTCTTC; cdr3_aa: CASSYAGDTYNEQFF
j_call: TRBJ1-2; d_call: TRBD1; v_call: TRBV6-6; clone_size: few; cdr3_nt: TGTGCCAGCGATGGGGACAGGGGCCCCTATGGCTACACCTTC; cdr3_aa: CASDGDRGPYGYTF
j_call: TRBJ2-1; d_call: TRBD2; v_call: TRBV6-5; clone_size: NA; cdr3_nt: TGTGCCAGCAGTTACCCGACTAGCGGAATACCCGGTTACTCCTACAATGAGCAGTTCTTC; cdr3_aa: CASSYPTSGIPGYSYNEQFF
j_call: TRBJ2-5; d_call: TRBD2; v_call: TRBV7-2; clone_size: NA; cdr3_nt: TGTGCCAGCAGCTTAGGCCAGGCTTTAGCGGGAGGGTCGTACTTC; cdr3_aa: CASSLGQALAGGSYF
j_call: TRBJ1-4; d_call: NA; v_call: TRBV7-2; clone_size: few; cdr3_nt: TGTGCCAGCAGCTTAGTCAGGGGAGAAAAACTGTTTTTT; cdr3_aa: CASSLVRGEKLFF
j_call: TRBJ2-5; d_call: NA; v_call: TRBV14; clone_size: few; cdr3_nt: TGTGCCAGCAGCCAACTCCTCAGTCAACAACGACAAGAGACCCAGTACTTC; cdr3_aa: CASSQLLSQQRQETQYF
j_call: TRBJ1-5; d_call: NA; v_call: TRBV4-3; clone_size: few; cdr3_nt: TGCGCCAGCAGCCAAGAGGGGCGGGGGGATCAGCCCCAGCATTTT; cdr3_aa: CASSQEGRGDQPQHF
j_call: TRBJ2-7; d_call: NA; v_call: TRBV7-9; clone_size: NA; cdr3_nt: TGTGCCAGCAGCTGGCTGAGGGGCGACGAGCAGTACTTC; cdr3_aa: CASSWLRGDEQYF
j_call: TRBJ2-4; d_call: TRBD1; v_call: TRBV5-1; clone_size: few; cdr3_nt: TGCGCCAGCAGCCTCGGACAGGGTGGGAACATTCAGTACTTC; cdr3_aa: CASSLGQGGNIQYF
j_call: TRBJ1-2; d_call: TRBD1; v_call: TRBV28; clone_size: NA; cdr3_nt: TGTGCCAGCAGTCCGTGGGACAGAGCTAACTATGGCTACACCTTC; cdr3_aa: CASSPWDRANYGYTF
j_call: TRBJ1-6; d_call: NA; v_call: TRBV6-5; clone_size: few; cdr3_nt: TGTGCCAGCAGTTACGGGTCCCCTAATTCACCCCTCCACTTT; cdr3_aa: CASSYGSPNSPLHF
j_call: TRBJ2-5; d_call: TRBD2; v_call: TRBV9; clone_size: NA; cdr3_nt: TGTGCCAGCAGCGCTACGGGACTAGCGGGAATGGTGAATGAGCAGTACTTC; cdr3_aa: CASSATGLAGMVNEQYF
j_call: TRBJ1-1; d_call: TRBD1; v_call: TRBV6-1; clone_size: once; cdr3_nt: TGTGCCAGCAGTGAATGGTCGGGGACAGGGAACACTGAAGCTTTCTTT; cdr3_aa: CASSEWSGTGNTEAFF
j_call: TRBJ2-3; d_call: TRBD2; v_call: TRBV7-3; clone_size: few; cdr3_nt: TGTGCCAGCAGCCCTAGAAGGGGCCCTAGCGGTATTAGCACAGATACGCAGTATTTT; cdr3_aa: CASSPRRGPSGISTDTQYF
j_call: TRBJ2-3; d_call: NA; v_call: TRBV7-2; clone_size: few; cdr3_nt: TGTGCCAGCAGCTTAAAGGGCGGTTCCGGCACAGATACGCAGTATTTT; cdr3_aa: CASSLKGGSGTDTQYF
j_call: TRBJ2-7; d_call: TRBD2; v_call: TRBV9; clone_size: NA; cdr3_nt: TGTGTCAGCAGCGTAGGCCCGGGGGGATACGAGCAGTACTTC; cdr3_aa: CVSSVGPGGYEQYF
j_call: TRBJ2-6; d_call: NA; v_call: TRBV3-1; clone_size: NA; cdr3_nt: TGTGCCAGCAGCCGGGACACGGCGGGGGCCAACGTCCTGACTTTC; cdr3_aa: CASSRDTAGANVLTF
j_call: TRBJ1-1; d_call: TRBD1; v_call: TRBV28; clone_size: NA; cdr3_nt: TGTGCCAGCAGTCCTCCCGCGTATGGACAGGGGAAGGGCACTGAAGCTTTCTTT; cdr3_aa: CASSPPAYGQGKGTEAFF
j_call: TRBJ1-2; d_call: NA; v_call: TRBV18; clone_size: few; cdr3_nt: TGTGCCAGCTCACCGCGGCAGATACCTAACTATGGCTACACCTTC; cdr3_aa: CASSPRQIPNYGYTF
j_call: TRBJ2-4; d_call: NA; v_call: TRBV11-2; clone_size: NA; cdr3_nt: TGTGCCAACAGCCCTTCGCCGCTAGCCAAAAACATTCAGTACTTC; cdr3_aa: CANSPSPLAKNIQYF
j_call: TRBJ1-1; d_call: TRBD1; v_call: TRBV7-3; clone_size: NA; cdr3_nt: TGTGCCAGCAGCCACGGACAGGCCTCGACTGAAGCTTTCTTT; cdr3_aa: CASSHGQASTEAFF